The clone carrying this T cell receptor beta chain was counted once. The sample originates from a study of Ad26.COV2.S vaccination and SARS-CoV-2 variants. Germline CDR1 reads LNHDA; CDR2 reads SQIVND (reference sequence). The CDR3 runs 14 residues. Trimming stripped 1 base from V and 8 bases from J, with 12 bases between. Some clones are missing from TCRdb's copy, which holds only in-frame ones; the method was immunoSEQ multiplex PCR. Of around 170,000 clones listed, 70% to 90% are singletons. This material consisted of peripheral blood, taken after recovery from COVID-19. The chain couples TRBV19 to TRBJ1-5; D gene unclear. The receptor's source is a human donor who had recovered from COVID-19. The CDR3 nucleotides read TGTGCCAGTAGTATAGTGGCAGGTCGCAAGCCCCAGCATTTT. Its protein product is CASSIVAGRKPQHF.